This paragraph reports one T cell receptor beta chain. This clone was found a few times. No antigen is known for it. Nothing much larger sits one base from this clone, and base qualities are not available. This sample is drawn from a study of blood T cell repertoires in COVID-19 (dated by TCRdb to 2019 to 2021). Regarding the research as a whole: Samples covering the acute and convalescent phases of COVID-19 were provided by collaborators in the United States, Italy and Spain. The prospective study material was composed of cDNA or gDNA derived from T cells, B-cell-depleted T cells, or PBMCs. Subjects who had been exposed to COVID-19, were actively infected with it, or had recovered from it provided the deeply sampled blood TCRbeta repertoires that made up the dataset. A freely available public database, intended as a resource for researchers studying the immune response to SARS-CoV-2, is where the repertoires were released. Samples came from the ongoing ImmuneRACE study (first 160 participants) plus 1,254 subjects from 6 global collaborators. A de-identified subject ID, COVID-19 status, age in years and sex were almost always included in the sample metadata. Where HLA class I and class II types were available, the types were taken from metadata supplied by the sample provider, not from assay-based typing. Study-wide conclusions, independent of this receptor: The amount of clinical and demographic metadata varied by source and participant and was provided uncurated.

Samples from volunteer blood donors who had recovered from COVID-19 were contributed by a second Seattle source. The collaborating institutions used their own protocols to collect whole blood in K2EDTA tubes. For TCRbeta analysis, collaborator samples were shipped as frozen whole blood, as isolated PBMCs, or as DNA extracted from either sample type. Including cysteine and phenylalanine, the CDR3 has 15 amino acids. The kept DNA is CDR3 alone, 45 bases in frame from the first base. V is pared back by 8 bases and J by 4 bases, with 21 bases lying between the germline termini. CDR1 and CDR2 are drawn from the germline V gene (reference sequence): MNHEY, SMNVEV. The immunoSEQ Assay, a bias-controlled multiplex PCR, was used to amplify TCRbeta CDR3 regions from genomic DNA. As for how the authors treated the data: Within the assay, amplification of reference gene primers was used to estimate how many nucleated cells each sample contained. To quantify the absolute abundance of each unique TCRbeta CDR3 rearrangement, sequence reads were collapsed and filtered. Productive Simpson clonality was computed per sample as the square root of Simpson's diversity index over productive rearrangements. Drawn from immuneACCESS, this table holds only the in-frame rearrangements with V and J called that TCRdb kept. Clones are partly lost; checked studies trace under half to an unresolved V gene and leave the rest unexplained. Clonal size and the V and J genes are those of that table, whereas D and trimming came from the DNA. For this sample there are some 170,000 clones; 80% to 90% appear just once. The ten largest clones represent 3% to 4.5% of the sample.

The rearranged chain carries TRBV27 and TRBJ2-7, and perhaps TRBD1 as D gene, on 6 matching bases. This receptor was taken from a woman aged 55 to 70 who had recovered from COVID-19. The sequencing input was peripheral blood. The CDR3 reads as follows: CASLKVAGVRYEQYF. The nucleotide sequence reads as follows: TGTGCCAGCTTAAAGGTGGCAGGGGTTAGGTACGAGCAGTACTTC.